This T cell receptor beta chain came from a study of blood T cell repertoires in COVID-19. Turning to the study itself: The samples span acute and convalescent COVID-19 from the United States, Italy and Spain.

Germline loops: CDR1 KGHSH, CDR2 LQKENI. The CDR3 extends over 15 amino acids. The V gene lost 4 bases and the J gene lost 3 bases, with 15 bases spanning the gap. Per the original data handling: For nucleated cells, counts were estimated from reference gene primer amplification. Libraries were prepared by immunoSEQ multiplex PCR; TCRdb keeps only in-frame clonotypes and omits some of them. The V and J calls and clone size come from that table; D and trimming were worked out from the DNA. The sample has more than 110,000 clones; about 90% are singletons. The sequence came from a woman aged 80 or over with acute or convalescent COVID-19. The sequencing sample was made of peripheral blood. V and J are TRBV18 and TRBJ1-2, with D possibly being TRBD1 (6 bases). The CDR3 reads CASSHEGGQDYGYTF. CDR3 bases: TGTGCCAGCTCACACGAGGGGGGGCAAGACTATGGCTACACCTTC.